This TCR beta chain was sequenced during a study of blood T cell repertoires in COVID-19. Only a few counts were recorded for this clone. Other nucleotide sequences in the sample specify the same CDR3. Sequencing used immunoSEQ multiplex PCR; TCRdb keeps in-frame clones, though not all of them. The profile covers a few hundred thousand clones, with about 88% appearing a single time and roughly 10% taken by the ten largest. CDR3 length: 14 amino acids. Trimming removed 2 bases from V and 9 bases from J; junction bases left unmatched: 3. Germline CDR1 reads ENHRY; CDR2 reads SYGVKD. V usage is TRBV10-3 and J usage is TRBJ1-6; 8 bases line up with TRBD1. The sample comprised peripheral blood. This sequence was found in a woman aged 45-65 years with COVID-19, enrolled during active disease. The CDR3 reads CAISEGTGRSPLHF. CDR3 DNA: TGTGCCATCAGTGAGGGGACAGGCCGTTCACCCCTCCACTTT.